One and the same sample provided the 4 T cell receptor beta chains below, sequenced in a study of response to subunit inactivated influenza vaccine. Using its own MiXCR run on the RT-PCR reads, TCRdb lists one record per CDR3 protein. The repertoire holds more than 150,000 distinct CDR3 sequences, with nearly 9.5% as singletons. Sequences were derived from non-naive T cells sorted from PBMCs, sampled on the day of vaccination. These receptors originate from a man aged 45 to 65 who received an inactivated influenza vaccine.

This clonotype occurred many times. The chain employs TRBV12-3 or TRBV12-4 and TRBJ2-1; 14 positions match TRBD2. The CDR3 covers 15 residues. The V gene end was trimmed by 2 bases and the J gene end by 9 bases; junction bases not matched to a gene: 3. The CDR3 DNA reads TGTGCCAGCAGTTTACAGACTAGCGGGAGGGGTGAGCAGTTCTTC. This codes for CASSLQTSGRGEQFF.

This clonotype came up a few times. V and J are TRBV6-5 and TRBJ1-6; 9 nucleotides line up with TRBD1. Germline V gene sequence: CDR1 MNHEY, CDR2 SVGAGI. With 0 bases clipped from V and 9 bases from J, the junction kept 3 bases outside the gene matches. The CDR3 runs 15 residues. The CDR3 sequence: CASSYSDRGGSPLHF. In DNA, the CDR3 is TGTGCCAGCAGTTACTCGGACAGGGGAGGTTCACCCCTCCACTTT.

The chain recombines TRBV14 with TRBJ2-2, with no clear D. The length of the CDR3 is 15 residues. Trimming stripped 0 bases from V and 7 bases from J, with 12 bases between. Germline loops: CDR1 SGHDN, CDR2 FVKESK. CDR3 region: CASSQDRPSSGELFF. CDR3 DNA sequence: TGTGCCAGCAGCCAAGATCGACCCTCTAGCGGGGAGCTGTTTTTT.

This clonotype has a handful of counts. This rearrangement joins TRBV6-2 or TRBV6-3 to TRBJ2-1; a weak D match, TRBD2 (6 bases). The V and J ends lost 2 bases and 7 bases respectively, with 30 bases between them. Germline V gene lookup returns CDR1 MNHEY and CDR2 SVGEGT. The CDR3 contains 20 residues. The CDR3 bases are TGTGCCAGCAGTTACCCCTCCGGGTCGGGTAGCGGCCTTTCTTGGAATGAGCAGTTCTTC. Translated, it gives CASSYPSGSGSGLSWNEQFF.